These 30 T cell receptor beta chains originate from one sample sequenced in a study of cytomegalovirus exposure and HLA in healthy donors. PCR used 60 Vbeta primers and 13 Jbeta primers. Here immunoSEQ multiplex PCR was the method, and the copy in TCRdb shows in-frame clones only, minus some. The sample holds over 150,000 clones, 70% to 80% seen once. Sequencing was performed on PBMCs. These receptors were collected from a woman aged 55 to 70 in good health and CMV-seropositive.

The V gene is TRBV19, the J gene TRBJ2-7; 8 nucleotides match TRBD1. With 5 bases clipped from V and 2 bases from J, the junction kept 5 bases outside the gene matches. CDR1 and CDR2 (germline): LNHDA, SQIVND (reference sequence). This CDR3 has 14 amino acids. CDR3 nucleotide sequence: TGTGCCAGTAGTCCTCGGGGACAGGCCTACGAGCAGTACTTC. Its translation is CASSPRGQAYEQYF.

The chain links TRBV30 to TRBJ2-1; 7 bases line up with TRBD2. CDR3 size: 15 residues. Trimming took 4 bases from V and 4 from J; bases not matched to a gene: 10. Germline V gene data show CDR1 as GTSNPN and CDR2 as SVGIG (reference sequence). CDR3 protein: CAWTSGTTGYNEQFF. DNA of the CDR3: TGTGCCTGGACCTCCGGGACTACAGGTTACAATGAGCAGTTCTTC.

The CDR3 is CASSLGADAYEQYF. CDR3 coding DNA: TGCGCCAGCAGCTTGGGAGCGGATGCCTACGAGCAGTACTTC. The V and J genes are TRBV5-1 and TRBJ2-5, with D maybe TRBD2 (5 bases). The end of the DNA is better explained by TRBJ2-7, so the J call may be wrong. CDR3 length equals 14 residues. CDR1 and CDR2 (germline): SGHRS, YFSETQ.

The chain couples TRBV5-5 to TRBJ1-6, with 7 bases identical to TRBD1. Germline assignment: CDR1 SGHKS and CDR2 YYEKEE (reference sequence). The CDR3 has 17 amino acids. J was trimmed by 0 bases and V by 2 bases; bases with no gene match: 5. The CDR3 is CASSLGGSSSYNSPLHF. The CDR3 coding sequence is TGTGCCAGCAGCTTAGGGGGCTCAAGCTCCTATAATTCACCCCTCCACTTT.

V gene TRBV4-2 combines with J gene TRBJ2-1; 7 positions agree with TRBD2. J gave up 8 bases and V 0 bases, and 7 bases lay outside the gene matches. The V gene's germline CDR1 is LGHNA and CDR2 YNFKEQ. There are 15 residues in the CDR3. CDR3 region: CASSQEREWRHEQFF. CDR3 in DNA: TGTGCCAGCAGCCAAGAGCGGGAGTGGAGACATGAGCAGTTCTTC.

V usage is TRBV11-3 and J usage is TRBJ2-1, with unresolved D. The V and J ends lost 5 bases and 1 base respectively, with 12 bases between them. Germline CDR1 reads SGHNT; CDR2 reads YENEEA. The CDR3 runs to 15 residues. The CDR3 region is CASSVSLLSYNEQFF. CDR3 DNA sequence: TGTGCCAGCAGCGTAAGCCTGCTTTCCTACAATGAGCAGTTCTTC.

The chain is built from TRBV4-1 and TRBJ2-1; D possibly corresponds to TRBD1 (6 bases). Germline CDR1 reads MGHRA; CDR2 reads YSYEKL. The CDR3 is made up of 14 amino acids. Trimming removed 1 base from V and 3 bases from J, with 7 bases in between. CDR3 sequence (DNA): TGCGCCAGCAGCCAAGTACAGGGCTACAATGAGCAGTTCTTC. This encodes CASSQVQGYNEQFF.

This clone was observed a few times. The chain uses TRBV2 and TRBJ1-1, with D possibly TRBD1 on 6 matching bases. The germline V and J ends were trimmed by 6 bases and 5 bases, with 16 bases remaining between them. This CDR3 region has 14 residues. Germline V gives CDR1 SNHLY, CDR2 FYNNEI. The DNA for the CDR3 is TGTGCCAGCAGGCGCCGAGGGGGGGAGACTGAAGCTTTCTTT. Translated: CASRRRGGETEAFF.

The rearrangement uses TRBV5-4 and TRBJ1-1; the D gene is possibly TRBD1 (6 bases). The ends were cut back, 4 bases at V and 6 bases at J, with 16 bases in the middle. The germline CDR1 and CDR2 sequences are SGHNT and YYREEE (reference sequence). The CDR3 is made up of 14 amino acids. The CDR3 is CASSLPGARAEAFF. CDR3 in DNA: TGTGCCAGCAGCCTCCCAGGGGCTAGGGCTGAAGCTTTCTTT.

The V gene is TRBV27, the J gene TRBJ1-1, with 7 bases fitting TRBD1. Trimming cost V 4 bases and J 0 bases; bases outside gene matches: 5. Germline CDR1 is MNHEY and CDR2 is SMNVEV (reference sequence). The CDR3 has 15 residues. CDR3 in amino acids: CASSWGTALNTEAFF. CDR3 in DNA: TGTGCCAGCAGTTGGGGGACAGCATTGAACACTGAAGCTTTCTTT.

The V gene is TRBV7-9, the J gene TRBJ1-5; possibly TRBD1 for D (6 bases). V was cut by 3 bases and J by 11 bases, with 11 bases left in between. This CDR3 has 12 residues. Germline loops: CDR1 SEHNR, CDR2 FQNEAQ (reference sequence). In nucleotides, the CDR3 is TGTGCCAGCAGCTTCCAGGGGTCTGCCCAGCATTTT. Translating it yields CASSFQGSAQHF.

This chain links TRBV7-6 with TRBJ2-7, with 9 positions matching TRBD1. With V trimmed by 4 bases and J by 3 bases, 7 bases remained unmatched. The CDR3 runs 15 residues. In germline, CDR1 is SGHVS, CDR2 FNYEAQ. In nucleotides, the CDR3 is TGTGCCAGCAGCTCATCCGGGACAGGGTACTACGAGCAGTACTTC. Amino acid sequence: CASSSSGTGYYEQYF.

The chain links TRBV2 to TRBJ1-1; TRBD1 might be the D (5 bases). The germline CDR1 and CDR2 sequences are SNHLY and FYNNEI. V was clipped by 7 bases and J by 2 bases, with 11 bases between them. The CDR3 has 13 residues. The CDR3 region is CASITQGNTEAFF. The DNA of the CDR3 is TGTGCCAGCATTACCCAGGGTAACACTGAAGCTTTCTTT.

The chain carries TRBV5-1 and TRBJ2-7; D might be TRBD2 (7 bases). The length of the CDR3 is 14 residues. V lost 5 bases and J lost 5, with 17 bases in between. CDR1 and CDR2 from the germline V gene are SGHRS and YFSETQ. In DNA form, the CDR3 reads TGCGCCAGCAGACCAGATCCGGGGGGCCACGAGCAGTACTTC. Its translation: CASRPDPGGHEQYF.

This clone has only a few counts. The chain recombines TRBV9 with TRBJ2-3; 8 bases fit TRBD2. The CDR3 covers 16 residues. V was clipped by 4 bases and J by 0 bases; unmatched bases: 7. Looked up from germline, CDR1 is SGDLS and CDR2 is YYNGEE. Written as DNA, the CDR3 is TGTGCCAGCAGCACGAGCGGGGGCCAGAGCACAGATACGCAGTATTTT. This gives the protein CASSTSGGQSTDTQYF.

This chain joins TRBV2 and TRBJ2-1; 7 nucleotides agree with TRBD1. Germline CDR1 reads SNHLY; CDR2 reads FYNNEI. The V and J ends lost 7 bases and 12 bases, in that order; junction bases with no gene match: 9. The CDR3 runs 12 residues. The CDR3 region has the DNA TGTGCCAGCACCGTTCTAGGGGGCGGGCAGTTCTTC. As protein: CASTVLGGGQFF.

J is TRBJ2-3 and V is TRBV7-2, with 15 bases matching TRBD2. Germline values: CDR1 SGHTA, CDR2 FQGNSA. The CDR3 sequence is 19 residues long. Unmatched junction bases numbered 16, after V lost 8 bases and J lost 4 bases. DNA of the CDR3: TGTGCCAGCGCTCGGACTAGCGGGGGGGCAGTGTTGTCCTCAGATACGCAGTATTTT. Residues: CASARTSGGAVLSSDTQYF.

This sequence joins TRBV18 and TRBJ1-4; 9 positions agree with TRBD1. Germline CDR1 and CDR2: KGHSH and LQKENI. The CDR3 sequence is 15 residues long. V was clipped by 5 bases and J by 8 bases; unmatched bases: 9. As DNA, the CDR3 is TGTGCCAGCTCATCGGGAAGGACAGGGGAAGAAAAACTGTTTTTT. Amino acid sequence: CASSSGRTGEEKLFF.

The CDR3: CAWSAKTSGAGDTQYF. The CDR3 DNA is TGTGCCTGGAGTGCCAAGACTAGCGGGGCAGGAGATACGCAGTATTTT. This chain links TRBV30 with TRBJ2-3; 11 positions agree with TRBD2. There are 16 residues in the CDR3. Germline V CDR1 and CDR2: GTSNPN, SVGIG (reference sequence). J lost 5 bases, V lost 1 base, and 8 bases had no gene match.

The CDR3, as DNA: TGTGCCTGGAGTGTACGGCCAGGGTGGGGCACAGATACGCAGTATTTT. It yields the protein CAWSVRPGWGTDTQYF. The V gene is TRBV30, the J gene TRBJ2-3; D may be TRBD1 (5 bases). The CDR3 is 16 residues long. In germline, CDR1 is GTSNPN, CDR2 SVGIG (reference sequence). V lost 0 bases, J lost 1 base, and 14 bases lay in between.

With regard to this clone: One end of the junction fails to match germline, which may point to a read error. The V gene is TRBV7-9, the J gene TRBJ2-4; tentative D call: TRBD2 (6 bases). CDR1 is SEHNR, CDR2 FQNEAQ, per germline (reference sequence). The CDR3 sequence is 15 residues long. Here the CDR3 reads CASSPPLLAKNSQYF. For the CDR3, the DNA is TGTGCCAGCAGCCCACCGCTACTAGCCAAAAACAGTCAGTACTTC. The entire variable domain, with the rest obtained from reference TRBV7-9 and TRBJ2-4, is as follows: DTGVSQNPRHKITKRGQNVTFRCDPISEHNRLYWYRQTLGQGPEFLTYFQNEAQLEKSRLLSDRFSAERPKGSFSTLEIQRTEQGDSAMYLCASSPPLLAKNSQYFGAGTRLSVL.

V usage is TRBV25-1 and J usage is TRBJ2-2, with 7 nucleotides matching TRBD1. The CDR3 runs 17 residues. J lost 2 bases, V lost 0 bases, and 6 bases had no gene match. CDR1 is MGHDK, CDR2 SYGVNS, per germline. CDR3 DNA: TGTGCCAGCAGTGAATACCCGGACAGGATCAACACCGGGGAGCTGTTTTTT. It translates to CASSEYPDRINTGELFF. Drawing the rest from reference TRBV25-1 and TRBJ2-2, the complete variable domain is EADIYQTPRYLVIGTGKKITLECSQTMGHDKMYWYQQDPGMELHLIHYSYGVNSTEKGDLSSESTVSRIRTEHFPLTLESARPSHTSQYLCASSEYPDRINTGELFFGEGSRLTVL.

The chain is built from TRBV5-5 and TRBJ2-5; D is uncertain. Trimming pared 5 bases from V and 2 bases from J, leaving 10 bases between. The CDR3 runs to 13 residues. The germline gives CDR1 SGHKS, CDR2 YYEKEE (reference sequence). The CDR3 DNA follows: TGTGCCAGCAGGCGGCCAGAACAAGAGACCCAGTACTTC. It encodes CASRRPEQETQYF.

J is TRBJ1-5 and V is TRBV5-1; 9 bases are a match to TRBD1. Germline CDR1 reads SGHRS; CDR2 reads YFSETQ. Unmatched junction bases numbered 2, after V lost 0 bases and J lost 7 bases. This CDR3 region has 14 residues. CDR3 nucleotide sequence: TGCGCCAGCAGCTTGGGGGACAGGGAGCAGCCCCAGCATTTT. Protein product: CASSLGDREQPQHF.

This clone was detected once. The rearrangement links TRBV12-5 to TRBJ1-6, with 7 bases identical to TRBD1. The CDR3 is 15 amino acids. Looked up from germline, CDR1 is LGHNT and CDR2 is FRNRAP. Trimming removed 7 bases from V and 7 bases from J; junction bases left unmatched: 10. The CDR3 coding sequence is TGTGCTAGTGCCTTGAGGGGGCCCGGGAATTCACCCCTCCACTTT. Translating gives CASALRGPGNSPLHF.

CDR3 in amino acids: CASSRDRHYYSNQPQHF. The CDR3, as DNA: TGTGCCAGCAGTCGGGACAGGCATTATTATAGCAATCAGCCCCAGCATTTT. This sequence joins TRBV25-1 and TRBJ1-5; 8 positions match TRBD1. The trim removed 5 bases at V and 0 bases at J, leaving 9 bases unmatched. Germline lookup yields CDR1 MGHDK and CDR2 SYGVNS. The length of the CDR3 is 17 residues. The complete variable domain, with remaining parts taken from reference TRBV25-1 and TRBJ1-5, reads EADIYQTPRYLVIGTGKKITLECSQTMGHDKMYWYQQDPGMELHLIHYSYGVNSTEKGDLSSESTVSRIRTEHFPLTLESARPSHTSQYLCASSRDRHYYSNQPQHFGDGTRLSIL.

This chain connects TRBV30 to TRBJ1-5; no clear D gene. CDR3 length: 13 residues. Trimming shortened V by 0 bases and J by 6 bases, and 9 bases separated the two germline ends. Germline CDR1 and CDR2: GTSNPN and SVGIG (reference sequence). CDR3 DNA: TGTGCCTGGAGTGTGGAATCGGGTCAGCCCCAGCATTTT. Amino acid sequence: CAWSVESGQPQHF.

The chain recombines TRBV5-1 with TRBJ2-1, with 11 bases lining up with TRBD2. V was clipped by 3 bases and J by 8 bases; unmatched bases: 13. Germline CDR1 SGHRS, CDR2 YFSETQ. The CDR3 runs 17 residues. The CDR3 protein is CASSYPLAGGPFDEQFF. The CDR3 bases are TGCGCCAGCAGCTATCCCTTAGCGGGGGGGCCTTTCGATGAGCAGTTCTTC.

This chain uses TRBV5-6 with TRBJ2-2, with 15 bases that match TRBD2. The CDR3 covers 18 residues. Germline V lookup: CDR1 SGHDT, CDR2 YYEEEE. Trimming at V came to 3 bases and at J to 2 bases, leaving 5 bases not matched to a gene. Here the CDR3 reads CASSSGLAGGLNTGELFF. The CDR3 region has the DNA TGTGCCAGCAGCTCCGGACTAGCGGGAGGGCTTAACACCGGGGAGCTGTTTTTT.

The gene calls are TRBV5-1 and TRBJ2-5, with 7 bases matching TRBD2. CDR1 SGHRS and CDR2 YFSETQ come from the germline V gene. The CDR3 spans 18 residues. With V trimmed by 2 bases and J by 0 bases, 13 bases remained unmatched. The CDR3 DNA sequence: TGCGCCAGCAGCTTAAGTATCGGGGCGGGAGCGTACCAAGAGACCCAGTACTTC. Amino acid sequence: CASSLSIGAGAYQETQYF.